Listed here are 9 T cell receptor beta chains from one sample, sequenced in a study of blood T cell repertoires in COVID-19. Assay used: immunoSEQ multiplex PCR; TCRdb lists only in-frame clones, some missing. In the table there are fewer than 400,000 clones, around nine tenths of which are singletons. The sequenced material came from peripheral blood. The receptor source for this set is a human donor in a cohort sampled during active COVID-19.

The chain combines TRBV24-1 with TRBJ2-3; a possible D gene is TRBD2 (5 bases). CDR3 size: 14 residues. V lost 4 bases and J lost 2, with 9 bases in between. Germline assignment: CDR1 KGHDR and CDR2 SFDVKD. CDR3 DNA sequence: TGTGCCACCAGTGACCCGGGATCCACAGATACGCAGTATTTT. This codes for CATSDPGSTDTQYF.

The chain recombines TRBV14 with TRBJ2-1; a weak D match, TRBD1 (7 bases). V was shortened by 4 bases and J by 10 bases, with 23 bases between the two germline ends. This CDR3 contains 16 residues. Germline V gene data show CDR1 as SGHDN and CDR2 as FVKESK. CDR3 protein: CASSPSGGGPGSEQFF. The CDR3 nucleotides are TGTGCCAGCAGCCCGAGCGGAGGGGGCCCAGGGTCGGAGCAGTTCTTC.

The chain carries TRBV7-6 and TRBJ1-1; tentatively, D is TRBD1 (5 bases). CDR3 length: 15 residues. Per germline, CDR1 SGHVS and CDR2 FNYEAQ. Trimming took off 0 bases at V and 3 bases at J, with 11 bases between the two ends. CDR3 region: CASSLADGGDTEAFF. The CDR3 DNA follows: TGTGCCAGCAGCTTAGCCGATGGGGGGGACACTGAAGCTTTCTTT.

This rearrangement joins TRBV15 to TRBJ2-2, with 7 positions matching TRBD1. V shed 6 bases and J 5 bases; nucleotides not matched to a gene: 9. CDR3 length: 15 residues. The germline V gene encodes CDR1 LNHNV and CDR2 YYDKDF (reference sequence). CDR3 sequence reads: CATSRDRPGTGELFF. The CDR3 nucleotides are TGTGCCACCAGTAGGGACAGACCAGGAACCGGGGAGCTGTTTTTT.

The DNA of the CDR3 is TGCGCCAGCAGGCAGGGGGCCAGCGAGACCCAGTACTTC. Protein product: CASRQGASETQYF. The chain uses TRBV5-1 and TRBJ2-5; 8 nucleotides match TRBD1. Trimming took 5 bases from V and 5 from J; bases not matched to a gene: 5. Germline V gene lookup returns CDR1 SGHRS and CDR2 YFSETQ. This CDR3 spans 13 amino acids.

The chain combines TRBV9 with TRBJ1-2; D is possibly TRBD1 (6 bases). Trimming pared 0 bases from V and 4 bases from J, leaving 16 bases between. The germline V gene encodes CDR1 SGDLS and CDR2 YYNGEE. The CDR3 runs to 16 residues. As DNA, the CDR3 is TGTGCCAGCAGCGTAGAGGCAGGGGAAACTATCTATGGCTACACCTTC. As protein: CASSVEAGETIYGYTF.

The rearrangement joins TRBV7-9 to TRBJ1-4; TRBD1 matches 11 bases. This CDR3 is 15 amino acids long. Unmatched junction bases numbered 2, after V lost 1 base and J lost 7 bases. Germline loops: CDR1 SEHNR, CDR2 FQNEAQ (reference sequence). Here the CDR3 DNA reads TGTGCCAGCAGCTTAGTAGGGACAGGGGGTGAAAAACTGTTTTTT. The encoded protein is CASSLVGTGGEKLFF. Based on the CDR3 plus reference TRBV7-9 and TRBJ1-4, the full variable domain is DTGVSQNPRHKITKRGQNVTFRCDPISEHNRLYWYRQTLGQGPEFLTYFQNEAQLEKSRLLSDRFSAERPKGSFSTLEIQRTEQGDSAMYLCASSLVGTGGEKLFFGSGTQLSVL.

This clone was seen a single time. For the CDR3, the DNA is TGTGCCAGCAGCTTCCCGTCTGGAAACACCATATATTTT. Its protein is CASSFPSGNTIYF. This chain links TRBV7-8 with TRBJ1-3, with no clear D. Germline CDR1 is SGHVS and CDR2 is FQNEAQ. Between the trimmed V and J ends, which lost 3 bases and 1 base, there was a span of 4 bases. CDR3 size: 13 residues.

This clone has only one observation. The chain has TRBV7-8 and TRBJ2-1; TRBD2 might be the D (5 bases). V was cut by 7 bases and J by 9 bases, with 19 bases left in between. This CDR3 comprises 14 residues. Germline values: CDR1 SGHVS, CDR2 FQNEAQ. CDR3 region: CASNPGGGSGEQFF. The CDR3, as DNA: TGTGCCAGCAACCCGGGTGGTGGGAGTGGTGAGCAGTTCTTC.